These 22 T cell receptor beta chains were all obtained from the same sample, sequenced in a study of vaccination effects on CD4 cells after COVID-19. Within the ViraFEST assay, antigen-specific CD4+ T cells underwent expansion with viral peptide pools prior to sequencing. At the end of about ten days of culture, CD4+ T cells were isolated. Absence of prior SARS-CoV-2 infection characterized the vaccine recipients, who showed negative nucleocapsid antibodies. The assay was immunoSEQ multiplex PCR, and TCRdb's table has in-frame clones only and misses some. This table has roughly 42,000 clones, around 68% appearing once. These receptors are not linked to any known antigen. The starting material was CD4+ T cells from PBMCs cultured with HCoV-OC43 spike peptides, obtained before COVID-19 vaccination. Indicated subset: HCoV-OC43 spike overlapping peptide pool stimulation. These receptors were obtained from a human donor who received a COVID-19 vaccine.

The chain employs TRBV3-1 (or the pseudogene TRBV3-2) and TRBJ2-3; a possible D gene is TRBD2 (5 bases). V lost 3 bases to trimming and J lost 2 bases, with 9 bases between them. Germline V gene lookup returns CDR1 LGHDT and CDR2 YNNKEL (reference sequence). This CDR3 has 14 residues. The CDR3 is CASSHGLSTDTQYF. Here the CDR3 DNA reads TGTGCCAGCAGCCATGGACTTTCCACAGATACGCAGTATTTT.

The chain uses TRBV18 and TRBJ1-5; D is unclear. V was clipped by 4 bases and J by 5 bases, with 9 bases between them. The germline gives CDR1 KGHSH, CDR2 LQKENI. The CDR3 is 13 amino acids. The DNA of the CDR3 is TGTGCCAGCTCACGGGATCCTTATCAGCCCCAGCATTTT. It is translated as CASSRDPYQPQHF.

Of note for this clone: One junction end disagrees with the germline gene, perhaps due to a read error. The rearrangement links TRBV6-1 to TRBJ2-7; 10 nucleotides line up with TRBD1. Germline V gene sequence: CDR1 MNHNS, CDR2 SASEGT. The CDR3 runs to 15 residues. CDR3 amino acids: CASSEGTGAFYEQYF. CDR3 in DNA: TGTGCCAGCAGCGAAGGGACAGGGGCTTTCTACGAGCAGTACTTC.

This clone was detected once. This chain connects TRBV18 to TRBJ1-2; 7 nucleotides line up with TRBD1. Germline loops: CDR1 KGHSH, CDR2 LQKENI. Germline trimming cut 3 bases from V and 6 bases from J; bases unmatched to any gene: 7. The CDR3 totals 14 residues. The CDR3 loop is CASSPRTGGNGYTF. Here the CDR3 DNA reads TGTGCCAGCTCACCCCGGACAGGAGGGAATGGCTACACCTTC.

The V call is TRBV5-1, the J call TRBJ2-3; TRBD2 is a possible D gene (6 bases). This CDR3 is built from 16 residues. V was cut by 3 bases and J by 4 bases, with 18 bases left in between. CDR1 is SGHRS and CDR2 is YFSETQ in the germline V gene. The CDR3 DNA reads as TGCGCCAGCAGCTACCCCCCCGGGAGAGGACCAGATACGCAGTATTTT. Translation: CASSYPPGRGPDTQYF.

The V call is TRBV20-1, the J call TRBJ2-2; 8 bases map to TRBD2. Looked up from germline, CDR1 is DFQATT and CDR2 is SNEGSKA (reference sequence). The CDR3 totals 16 residues. With 3 bases clipped from V and 4 bases from J, the junction kept 10 bases outside the gene matches. CDR3 in DNA: TGCAGTGCTAGTGATATAGGCGGGGGGACCACCGGGGAGCTGTTTTTT. As protein: CSASDIGGGTTGELFF.

V and J are TRBV9 and TRBJ1-3, with 7 bases identical to TRBD1. This CDR3 comprises 13 residues. The germline V gene encodes CDR1 SGDLS and CDR2 YYNGEE. Losses at the gene ends were 7 bases for V and 7 bases for J; bases not matched to a gene: 8. In DNA, the CDR3 is TGTGCCAGCTCACAGGGGTCGGTGAACACCATATATTTT. As protein: CASSQGSVNTIYF.

The chain employs TRBV2 and TRBJ2-3, with D perhaps TRBD2 (6 bases). Trimming took off 3 bases at V and 6 bases at J, with 10 bases between the two ends. CDR1 and CDR2 from the germline V gene are SNHLY and FYNNEI. The CDR3 contains 13 residues. This CDR3 is CASSDWGRDTQYF. CDR3 nucleotide sequence: TGTGCCAGCAGTGACTGGGGGAGGGATACGCAGTATTTT. The entire variable domain, with the rest obtained from reference TRBV2 and TRBJ2-3, is as follows: EPEVTQTPSHQVTQMGQEVILRCVPISNHLYFYWYRQILGQKVEFLVSFYNNEISEKSEIFDDQFSVERPDGSNFTLKIRSTKLEDSAMYFCASSDWGRDTQYFGPGTRLTVL.

For this clone: Additional DNA sequences in this sample encode the identical CDR3. The gene calls are TRBV5-1 and TRBJ2-1; no reliable D call. Trimming took off 0 bases at V and 0 bases at J, with 4 bases between the two ends. Germline loops: CDR1 SGHRS, CDR2 YFSETQ. The CDR3 runs 14 residues. DNA of the CDR3: TGCGCCAGCAGCTTGGGAAGCTCCTACAATGAGCAGTTCTTC. This sequence encodes CASSLGSSYNEQFF.

The rearrangement links TRBV11-2 to TRBJ2-5, with D unresolved. CDR3 size: 14 residues. CDR1 is SGHAT and CDR2 is FQNNGV in the germline V gene. V was cut by 5 bases and J by 5 bases, with 15 bases left in between. DNA of the CDR3: TGTGCCAGCAGCCCCCCTGGGCTATTGGAGACCCAGTACTTC. This codes for CASSPPGLLETQYF.

In its sample, this clone is medium-sized. The gene calls are TRBV2 and TRBJ2-1, with 9 bases aligning to TRBD2. The CDR3 sequence is 14 residues long. Germline values: CDR1 SNHLY, CDR2 FYNNEI. V lost 7 bases to trimming and J lost 3 bases; unmatched junction nucleotides: 4. The CDR3 loop reads CASKVLAGYNEQFF. The DNA for the CDR3 is TGTGCCAGCAAGGTACTAGCGGGCTACAATGAGCAGTTCTTC. The variable domain in full, with the rest retrieved from reference TRBV2 and TRBJ2-1, is EPEVTQTPSHQVTQMGQEVILRCVPISNHLYFYWYRQILGQKVEFLVSFYNNEISEKSEIFDDQFSVERPDGSNFTLKIRSTKLEDSAMYFCASKVLAGYNEQFFGPGTRLTVL.

The gene calls are TRBV9 and TRBJ2-3; 7 bases map to TRBD2. The J segment lost 2 bases and the V segment lost 0 bases, leaving 6 bases of the junction unmatched. Looked up from germline, CDR1 is SGDLS and CDR2 is YYNGEE. The CDR3 consists of 16 residues. The chain's CDR3 is CASSVDWEGSTDTQYF. Here the CDR3 DNA reads TGTGCCAGCAGCGTAGATTGGGAGGGCTCCACAGATACGCAGTATTTT.

V usage is TRBV6-5 and J usage is TRBJ2-7, with 9 bases matching TRBD1. CDR1 is MNHEY, CDR2 SVGAGI, per germline. Trimming took 7 bases from V and 6 from J; bases not matched to a gene: 13. CDR3 size: 15 residues. The CDR3 bases are TGTGCCAGCACCCTACAGCCCAGGACAGGGGCCGAGCAGTACTTC. It translates to CASTLQPRTGAEQYF.

Turning to this clone: This CDR3 is also generated by other DNA sequences in the sample. The chain uses TRBV9 and TRBJ1-1; unclear D gene. Germline V gene lookup returns CDR1 SGDLS and CDR2 YYNGEE. The CDR3 extends over 14 amino acids. V was shortened by 0 bases and J by 2 bases, with 8 bases between the two germline ends. The CDR3 sequence is CASSVGPGNTEAFF. CDR3 nucleotides: TGTGCCAGCAGCGTAGGACCGGGTAACACTGAAGCTTTCTTT. The complete variable domain, with remaining parts taken from reference TRBV9 and TRBJ1-1, reads DSGVTQTPKHLITATGQRVTLRCSPRSGDLSVYWYQQSLDQGLQFLIQYYNGEERAKGNILERFSAQQFPDLHSELNLSSLELGDSALYFCASSVGPGNTEAFFGQGTRLTVV.

V and J are TRBV20-1 and TRBJ2-7; D may match TRBD1 or TRBD2 (5 bases each). V was cut by 3 bases and J by 2 bases, with 11 bases left in between. Per germline, CDR1 DFQATT and CDR2 SNEGSKA (reference sequence). There are 13 residues in the CDR3. As DNA, the CDR3 is TGCAGTGCTAGTCCAGGGACGGCCTACGAGCAGTACTTC. This translates into CSASPGTAYEQYF.

This clone was observed a few times. The chain recombines TRBV2 with TRBJ1-5, with D possibly TRBD1 on 6 matching bases. The germline V and J ends were trimmed by 3 bases and 3 bases, with 9 bases remaining between them. From germline, CDR1 is SNHLY and CDR2 FYNNEI. The CDR3 has 14 residues. For the CDR3, the DNA is TGTGCCAGCAGTGAGCGGACAGTCAATCAGCCCCAGCATTTT. Encoded protein: CASSERTVNQPQHF.

V is TRBV4-3 and J is TRBJ1-1; D might be TRBD1 (6 bases). Trimming pared 0 bases from V and 0 bases from J, leaving 11 bases between. Germline assignment: CDR1 LGHNA and CDR2 YSLEER. The CDR3 is made up of 16 amino acids. The chain's CDR3 is CASSQERGYMNTEAFF. CDR3 in DNA: TGCGCCAGCAGCCAAGAAAGGGGGTACATGAACACTGAAGCTTTCTTT.

There are a few counts of this clone. The chain uses TRBV27 and TRBJ2-1, with 7 bases lining up with TRBD1. Unmatched junction bases numbered 9, after V lost 10 bases and J lost 6 bases. The CDR3 spans 13 residues. Looked up from germline, CDR1 is MNHEY and CDR2 is SMNVEV (reference sequence). The CDR3 spells CATKTGTVNEQFF. The CDR3 region has the DNA TGTGCCACCAAGACCGGGACAGTCAATGAGCAGTTCTTC.

The chain has TRBV6-4 and TRBJ1-4; 9 bases align to TRBD1. Germline CDR1 MRHNA, CDR2 SNTAGT. V lost 0 bases and J lost 7; bases outside the gene matches: 3. The CDR3 contains 15 residues. The CDR3 is CASSDSRDRAEKLFF. For the CDR3, the DNA is TGTGCCAGCAGTGACTCGAGGGACAGGGCTGAAAAACTGTTTTTT.

V is TRBV5-1 and J is TRBJ1-2; 8 positions match TRBD1. The J segment lost 6 bases and the V segment lost 3 bases, leaving 4 bases of the junction unmatched. The CDR3 contains 13 residues. Germline CDR1 reads SGHRS; CDR2 reads YFSETQ. CDR3 sequence reads: CASSYGQGNGYTF. As DNA, the CDR3 is TGCGCCAGCAGCTACGGACAGGGTAATGGCTACACCTTC. Combining the CDR3 with reference TRBV5-1 and TRBJ1-2 gives the whole variable domain KAGVTQTPRYLIKTRGQQVTLSCSPISGHRSVSWYQQTPGQGLQFLFEYFSETQRNKGNFPGRFSGRQFSNSRSEMNVSTLELGDSALYLCASSYGQGNGYTFGSGTRLTVV.

The V gene is TRBV28, the J gene TRBJ2-7; 7 bases are a match to TRBD2. Germline V gene sequence: CDR1 MDHEN, CDR2 SYDVKM. The CDR3 sequence is 14 residues long. After removal of 3 bases from V and 6 bases from J, the junction contained 8 bases not matched to a gene. CDR3 region: CASSLFAGVGEQYF. Written as DNA, the CDR3 is TGTGCCAGCAGTTTGTTTGCGGGAGTCGGCGAGCAGTACTTC.

The chain links TRBV5-1 to TRBJ2-6; the D is unclear. V shed 0 bases and J shed 0 bases, with 4 bases lying between them. The germline gives CDR1 SGHRS, CDR2 YFSETQ. This CDR3 contains 15 residues. Written as DNA, the CDR3 is TGCGCCAGCAGCTTGGGGTCCTCTGGGGCCAACGTCCTGACTTTC. Amino acid sequence: CASSLGSSGANVLTF.